The next 8 T cell receptor beta chains were all read from a single sample in a study of blood T cell repertoires in COVID-19. Sequenced by immunoSEQ multiplex PCR; TCRdb stores in-frame clones only, minus some. The table includes about 420,000 clones, approximately 90% detected once. The sequenced sample consisted of peripheral blood. The receptors here all came from a man aged 18 to 29 with COVID-19, enrolled during active disease.

The chain recombines TRBV14 with TRBJ2-5; TRBD1 aligns across 11 bases. With V trimmed by 4 bases and J by 3 bases, 10 bases remained unmatched. This CDR3 is 17 amino acids long. The germline gives CDR1 SGHDN, CDR2 FVKESK. CDR3: CASSPRTGGEEEETQYF. CDR3 bases: TGTGCCAGCAGCCCCCGGACAGGGGGCGAAGAGGAAGAGACCCAGTACTTC.

The V gene is TRBV9, the J gene TRBJ1-2; TRBD1 might be the D (5 bases). The germline V gene has CDR1 SGDLS and CDR2 YYNGEE. V lost 0 bases and J lost 4, with 13 bases in between. The CDR3 sequence is 15 residues long. The CDR3, as DNA: TGTGCCAGCAGCGTAGGGGTAGGGGAGGGCTATGGCTACACCTTC. It specifies CASSVGVGEGYGYTF.

This chain connects TRBV18 to TRBJ2-2, with no clear D. V was clipped by 1 base and J by 7 bases, with 7 bases between them. The CDR3 is 13 amino acids. Germline assignment: CDR1 KGHSH and CDR2 LQKENI. The CDR3 nucleotides read TGTGCCAGCTCACCACTCTGGCTCGGGGAGCTGTTTTTT. Translated, it gives CASSPLWLGELFF.

This clone is a singleton in its sample. The CDR3 bases are TGCGCCACCTCTGACATTAGCAATCAGCCCCAGCATTTT. This encodes CATSDISNQPQHF. V is TRBV10-2 and J is TRBJ1-5; D unresolved. The germline V and J ends were trimmed by 10 bases and 0 bases, with 10 bases remaining between them. The germline gives CDR1 WSHSY, CDR2 SAAADI. The CDR3 is 13 residues long.

This clone was detected once. J is TRBJ2-1 and V is TRBV3-1 (or the pseudogene TRBV3-2), with D possibly matching TRBD1 (6 bases). Per germline, CDR1 LGHDT and CDR2 YNNKEL (reference sequence). The V end lost 10 bases, the J end lost 8 bases, and 18 bases lay between the germline ends. This CDR3 contains 13 residues. The CDR3 reads CATLNSQGDEQFF. CDR3 coding DNA: TGTGCCACCCTTAACTCACAGGGCGATGAGCAGTTCTTC.

The chain couples TRBV28 to TRBJ2-1, with TRBD2 matching over 13 bases. The germline gives CDR1 MDHEN, CDR2 SYDVKM. The CDR3 runs 16 residues. V lost 2 bases to trimming and J lost 7 bases; unmatched junction nucleotides: 5. CDR3 amino acids: CASSLVGTSGINEQFF. DNA for the CDR3: TGTGCCAGCAGTTTAGTCGGGACTAGCGGGATAAATGAGCAGTTCTTC.

This rearrangement joins TRBV11-1 to TRBJ2-1; D might be TRBD2 (6 bases). CDR1 and CDR2 from the germline V gene are SGHAT and FQDESV (reference sequence). The CDR3 length is 14 residues. V was shortened by 5 bases and J by 10 bases, with 18 bases between the two germline ends. Here the CDR3 reads CASSPPGAGNEQFF. As DNA, the CDR3 is TGTGCCAGCAGCCCCCCCGGCGCGGGAAACGAGCAGTTCTTC.

The chain combines TRBV5-5 with TRBJ2-2, with D maybe TRBD1 (5 bases). The CDR3 sequence is 14 residues long. V was clipped by 0 bases and J by 6 bases, with 9 bases between them. Germline-derived CDR1 and CDR2 are SGHKS and YYEKEE (reference sequence). CDR3 protein: CASSLGRAAGELFF. The CDR3 DNA reads TGTGCCAGCAGCTTGGGCAGGGCGGCCGGGGAGCTGTTTTTT.